This T cell receptor (beta chain) was sequenced in a study of early T cells in non-severe SARS-CoV-2 infection. Study as a whole: It was bulk RNA from unsorted whole blood that was sequenced, and the chains were unpaired.

This clonotype was detected only a few times. In the library, individual cDNA molecules carried attached unique molecular identifiers. Each CDR3 protein gets one entry after TCRdb re-called the 5' RACE reads with MiXCR. The data show roughly 40,000 distinct CDR3 sequences, roughly 5.7% seen once. This CDR3 has 13 amino acids. Deletions cut 5 bases from V and 3 bases from J, with 11 bases between. Per germline, CDR1 SEHNR and CDR2 FQNEAQ (reference sequence). The chain carries TRBV7-9 and TRBJ2-7, with D maybe TRBD1 (6 bases). The sequenced sample was whole blood. The receptor comes from an adult who was a healthcare worker with PCR-confirmed SARS-CoV-2 infection or an uninfected control (not recorded which). The CDR3, as DNA: TGTGCCAGCAGCCCAGGGGATGTCTACGAGCAGTACTTC. Protein product: CASSPGDVYEQYF. Complete variable domain (other parts from reference TRBV7-9 and TRBJ2-7): DTGVSQNPRHKITKRGQNVTFRCDPISEHNRLYWYRQTLGQGPEFLTYFQNEAQLEKSRLLSDRFSAERPKGSFSTLEIQRTEQGDSAMYLCASSPGDVYEQYFGPGTRLTVT.